Each of the 8 T cell receptor beta chains below was sequenced from the same sample in a study of radiation and T cells in renal cell carcinoma. Sample treatment: 15 Gy SBRT to primary tumor, nephrectomy 4 weeks later. Some clones are missing from TCRdb's copy, which holds only in-frame ones; the method was immunoSEQ multiplex PCR. The table lists about 9,000 clones, around 63% of them singletons. Sequences were derived from tumor tissue, sampled from a patient whose treatment included radiotherapy and nephrectomy. Every receptor here comes from a woman between 50 and 59 years old with renal cell carcinoma.

This clone was found a few times. The rearrangement uses TRBV19 and TRBJ1-1; the D is unclear. The germline gives CDR1 LNHDA, CDR2 SQIVND (reference sequence). Trimming took off 3 bases at V and 1 base at J, with 6 bases between the two ends. The CDR3 consists of 13 residues. The DNA for the CDR3 is TGTGCCAGTAGTATTTCTTCGAACACTGAAGCTTTCTTT. The encoded protein is CASSISSNTEAFF.

This clone has more than one count but fewer than ten. The chain has TRBV6-6 and TRBJ1-2; 9 positions match TRBD1. CDR3 size: 16 residues. Germline trimming cut 5 bases from V and 5 bases from J; bases unmatched to any gene: 12. Per the germline V gene, CDR1 is MNHNY and CDR2 is SVGAGI (reference sequence). CDR3 sequence (DNA): TGTGCCAGCAGTAACATCGGACAGGGGTTACCATATGGCTACACCTTC. It specifies CASSNIGQGLPYGYTF.

The chain combines TRBV6-1 with TRBJ2-3, with D hard to call. V dropped 3 bases and J dropped 2 bases, with 6 bases sitting between them. Germline V lookup: CDR1 MNHNS, CDR2 SASEGT. The CDR3 runs to 13 residues. CDR3 region: CASSEDDTDTQYF. Written as DNA, the CDR3 is TGTGCCAGCAGTGAGGACGACACAGATACGCAGTATTTT.

The CDR3 here is CASSSSYEQYF. The CDR3 region has the DNA TGTGCCAGCAGTTCCTCCTACGAGCAGTACTTC. The V gene is TRBV27, the J gene TRBJ2-7; D remains ambiguous. Trimming pared 4 bases from V and 0 bases from J, leaving 1 base between. The CDR3 is 11 residues long. Per the germline V gene, CDR1 is MNHEY and CDR2 is SMNVEV (reference sequence).

The gene calls are TRBV18 and TRBJ2-7; a possible D gene is TRBD1 (6 bases). V lost 4 bases and J lost 3, with 13 bases in between. Germline CDR1 KGHSH, CDR2 LQKENI. CDR3 length: 14 residues. The chain's CDR3 is CASSRGGPDYEQYF. Here the CDR3 DNA reads TGTGCCAGCTCACGAGGGGGACCAGACTACGAGCAGTACTTC.

V gene TRBV7-9 combines with J gene TRBJ2-2; 8 nucleotides agree with TRBD2. This CDR3 is 14 amino acids long. In germline, CDR1 is SEHNR, CDR2 FQNEAQ (reference sequence). V lost 5 bases and J lost 8; bases outside the gene matches: 7. The chain's CDR3 is CASSPPAGVGELFF. CDR3 in DNA: TGTGCCAGCAGCCCCCCAGCGGGGGTGGGGGAGCTGTTTTTT.

V gene TRBV7-9 combines with J gene TRBJ2-5; D is undetermined. From germline, CDR1 is SEHNR and CDR2 FQNEAQ (reference sequence). The CDR3 length is 14 residues. V dropped 2 bases and J dropped 1 base, with 8 bases sitting between them. CDR3 nucleotide sequence: TGTGCCAGCAGCTTAATCGGATTCCAAGAGACCCAGTACTTC. Translation: CASSLIGFQETQYF.

This clone is categorized as medium-sized. The gene calls are TRBV28 and TRBJ2-4; no reliable D call. The CDR3 is made up of 16 amino acids. Germline CDR1 is MDHEN and CDR2 is SYDVKM. V shed 3 bases and J shed 0 bases, with 12 bases lying between them. The CDR3 DNA reads TGTGCCAGCAGTTTCGCGACAAACTTAGCCAAAAACATTCAGTACTTC. Residues: CASSFATNLAKNIQYF. The full variable domain, rest sourced from reference TRBV28 and TRBJ2-4, is DVKVTQSSRYLVKRTGEKVFLECVQDMDHENMFWYRQDPGLGLRLIYFSYDVKMKEKGDIPEGYSVSREKKERFSLILESASTNQTSMYLCASSFATNLAKNIQYFGAGTRLSVL.